This TCR beta chain was recovered during a study of blood T cell repertoires in COVID-19. Study information: Sites across the United States, Italy and Spain contributed samples from acute and convalescent COVID-19. In each case, the material was cDNA or gDNA derived from T cells, B-cell-depleted T cells, or PBMCs.

Seattle researchers signed up patients amid active infection and tracked them longitudinally. Methods used by the authors: The authors estimated nucleated cell counts from reference gene primer amplification. Data came from immunoSEQ multiplex PCR; TCRdb stores just in-frame clones and leaves some out. The V and J calls and clone size were taken over from that table, and D and trimming were inferred from the DNA. Found here are more than 300,000 clones, roughly 90% of them singletons; the top ten hold around 0.98%. This CDR3 has 14 amino acids. Germline V gene data show CDR1 as SNHLY and CDR2 as FYNNEI. V was cut by 8 bases and J by 3 bases, with 13 bases left in between.

The receptor comes from a woman between 35 and 50 years old with COVID-19, enrolled during active disease. What was sequenced was peripheral blood. The chain links TRBV2 to TRBJ2-2; D unresolved. The CDR3: CASRNGFDTGELFF. The CDR3 DNA reads as TGTGCCAGCCGTAACGGGTTTGACACCGGGGAGCTGTTTTTT.